The present TCR beta chain was sequenced within a study of beta chain features in type 1 diabetes (dated by TCRdb to 2017 to 2018). Regarding the study in general: Mean age, gender distribution, total cell number and subset yield did not differ between patients and healthy donors. A total of some 110 million sorted cells were examined across all samples, and a strong correlation was observed between cell number per subset and RNA yield. Whereas all 30 or so donors provided naive and central memory subsets, regulatory and stem cell-like memory subsets were isolated from just 8 patients and about 8 healthy donors. The study compared TCRB repertoires of sorted circulating CD4+ T cell subsets between recently diagnosed type 1 diabetes patients and matched healthy donors.

Taken from cysteine to phenylalanine, the CDR3 has 16 residues. The DNA shown is the 48-base CDR3, in frame from base 1. The junction carries 18 bases between V and J, which are trimmed by 5 bases and 4 bases respectively. The germline V gene sets CDR1 to SGHVS and CDR2 to FQNEAQ. What the study reported, not specific to this receptor: Sequencing cDNA rather than genomic DNA could over-represent highly expressing activated cells, although activation and CD3 levels did not differ between groups. PCR might favor shorter templates, but patient and control samples were amplified and corrected together, so any skew would affect both groups equally. Because the HLA sub-analyses included only small numbers of individuals, any influence of HLA type on TCRB rearrangement was left unresolved. At VDJ recombination sites, type 1 diabetes patients had fewer insertions and more deleted nucleotides, which implies abnormalities in thymic rearrangement. Naive, central memory and regulatory TCRB repertoires appeared more similar among patients than among healthy donors. Type 1 diabetes patients showed a moderate but significant shortening of TCRB CDR3 length in all four CD4+ subsets.

A single peripheral blood draw of approximately 120 mL on average was collected from each donor into heparinised tubes. A BD FACSAria II and a panel including CD45RO, CCR7, CD25, CD127, CD95 and CD27 were used to sort naive, central memory, regulatory and stem cell-like memory CD4+ T cells. A purity above 98% was achieved for all sorted populations. PBMCs were isolated immediately by Lymphoprep density gradient centrifugation and stained directly without culture. So that batch effects would be minimized, each experiment stained and sorted samples in pairs, pairing one healthy donor with one patient. This clone has just a few counts. This clone's antigen is unknown. Base-call qualities are not available, and no considerably larger clone is one nucleotide away. All of the isolated RNA was reverse transcribed with the High Capacity cDNA Reverse Transcription Kit, so expressed TCRB transcripts were sequenced. Deep immunoSEQ sequencing was applied to naive, central memory and regulatory T cell samples, giving an average of roughly 3.6 million total reads per sample. After sorted cells were lysed in RLT buffer, RNA was extracted with DNase-treated RNeasy Micro or Mini kits, with the choice depending on cell number. Each cell subset was processed on its own to prevent cross-contamination, while patient and healthy donor samples were processed together. TCRB sequences were amplified from cDNA with the immunoSEQ multiplex PCR, producing 87-bp fragments spanning the CDR3 region. The amplicons were sequenced using the Illumina HiSeq platform. In the authors' own workflow: PCR bias was computationally corrected using synthetic template baselines, reads within Hamming distance 2 were collapsed, and singletons that could not be merged were discarded. Reads were aligned to IMGT to assign V, D and J genes, CDR3 length, and insertions or deletions at six rearrangement sites. Within each subset, clonotype counts were normalized to sorted cell number, and only after that were true diversity and Gini coefficients computed with the tcR R package. The overlap coefficient, calculated on TCRB nucleotide sequences, was used to quantify repertoire sharing. Imported from immuneACCESS, the table was reduced by TCRdb to in-frame sequences with V and J called. These copies leave out some clones; in studies compared against another copy, an unresolved V gene accounts for under half, and the cause of the remainder is not known. Clone size and V and J calls were adopted from that table, with D and trimming inferred from the DNA. The sample table records around 40,000 clones; 50% to 75% of these occur just once. The ten largest clones add up to over 2% of the sample.

This clonotype originated in a woman aged 25-40 years in good health. Here the chain combines TRBV7-8 and TRBJ2-1, and the D gene may be TRBD1, 6 bases matching. Source material: Tregs from blood. In the paper's terms, the cell subset or site label means: regulatory CD4+ T cells. The CDR3 region has the sequence CASSPRRDTGYNEQFF. Here is the DNA: TGTGCCAGCAGCCCCCGCCGGGACACGGGGTACAATGAGCAGTTCTTC.